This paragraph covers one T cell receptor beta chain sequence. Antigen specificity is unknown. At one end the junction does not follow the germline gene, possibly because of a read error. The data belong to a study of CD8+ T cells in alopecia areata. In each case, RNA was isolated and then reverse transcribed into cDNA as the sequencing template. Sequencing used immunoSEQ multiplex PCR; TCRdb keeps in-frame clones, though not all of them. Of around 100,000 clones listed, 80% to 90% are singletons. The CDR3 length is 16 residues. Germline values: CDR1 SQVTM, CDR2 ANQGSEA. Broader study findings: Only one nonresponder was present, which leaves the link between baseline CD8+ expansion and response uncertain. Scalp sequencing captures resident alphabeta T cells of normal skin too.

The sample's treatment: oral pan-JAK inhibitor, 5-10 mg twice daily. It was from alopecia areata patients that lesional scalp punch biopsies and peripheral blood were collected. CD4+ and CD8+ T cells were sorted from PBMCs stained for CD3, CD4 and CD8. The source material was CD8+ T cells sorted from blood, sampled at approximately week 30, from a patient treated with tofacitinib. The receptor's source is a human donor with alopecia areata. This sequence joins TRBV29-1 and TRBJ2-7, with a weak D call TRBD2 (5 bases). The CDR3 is CSVEGVRVGSSYEQYF. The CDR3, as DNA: TGCAGCGTAGAAGGAGTAAGGGTTGGGAGCTCCTACGAGCAGTACTTC.